Detailed here is one T cell receptor (beta chain). Its target is unknown. The assay was immunoSEQ multiplex PCR, and TCRdb's table has in-frame clones only and misses some. The sample has about 16,000 clones, around 90% seen once; the top ten hold under 6.5%. This record belongs to a study of graft-versus-host responses after intestinal transplantation. Study-wide results and caveats: Among recipient marrow samples, GvH clones were found; some appeared first in ileum or blood.

With 9 bases removed from V and 6 bases from J, the gap between germline ends came to 9 bases. This CDR3 contains 11 residues. The chain couples TRBV23-1 to TRBJ2-1; D uncertain. TRBV23-1 is an ORF for which the function is uncertain. Material: PBMCs, obtained roughly 110 days after intestinal transplant. The receptor was isolated from a human patient who received an intestinal transplant, so some T cells may come from the graft donor. CDR3 in DNA: TGCGCCAGGGTCGGCCTCAATGAGCAGTTCTTC. This sequence encodes CARVGLNEQFF.